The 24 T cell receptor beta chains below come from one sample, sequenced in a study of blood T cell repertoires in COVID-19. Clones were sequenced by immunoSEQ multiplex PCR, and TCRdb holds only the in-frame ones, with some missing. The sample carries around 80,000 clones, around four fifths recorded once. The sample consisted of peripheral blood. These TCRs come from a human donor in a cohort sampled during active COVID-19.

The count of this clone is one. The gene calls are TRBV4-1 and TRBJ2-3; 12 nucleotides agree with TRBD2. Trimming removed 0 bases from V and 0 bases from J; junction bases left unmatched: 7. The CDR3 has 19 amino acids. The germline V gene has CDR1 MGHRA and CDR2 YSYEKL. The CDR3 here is CASSQEQTSGRRSTDTQYF. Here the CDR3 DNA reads TGCGCCAGCAGCCAAGAACAAACTAGCGGGAGGCGTAGCACAGATACGCAGTATTTT.

The DNA for the CDR3 is TGTGCCAGCAGCCAAGTCAGCGGGAGATGGACAGATACGCAGTATTTT. This gives the protein CASSQVSGRWTDTQYF. This chain joins TRBV3-1 (or the pseudogene TRBV3-2) and TRBJ2-3, with 8 nucleotides matching TRBD2. CDR3 length equals 16 residues. Trimming at V came to 1 base and at J to 3 bases, leaving 6 bases not matched to a gene. Germline CDR1 is LGHDT and CDR2 is YNNKEL (reference sequence).

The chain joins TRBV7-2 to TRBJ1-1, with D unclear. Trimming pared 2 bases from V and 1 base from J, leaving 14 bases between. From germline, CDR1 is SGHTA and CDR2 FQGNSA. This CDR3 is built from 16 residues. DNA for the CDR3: TGTGCCAGCAGCTTAAGGTCGGGGTTTTGGAACACTGAAGCTTTCTTT. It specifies CASSLRSGFWNTEAFF.

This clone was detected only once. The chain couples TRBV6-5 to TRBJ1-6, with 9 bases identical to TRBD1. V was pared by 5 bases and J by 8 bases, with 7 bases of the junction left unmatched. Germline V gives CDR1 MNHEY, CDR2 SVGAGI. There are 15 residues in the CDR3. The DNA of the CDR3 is TGTGCCAGCAGTCGGACAGGGGCGTTAGATTCACCCCTCCACTTT. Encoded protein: CASSRTGALDSPLHF.

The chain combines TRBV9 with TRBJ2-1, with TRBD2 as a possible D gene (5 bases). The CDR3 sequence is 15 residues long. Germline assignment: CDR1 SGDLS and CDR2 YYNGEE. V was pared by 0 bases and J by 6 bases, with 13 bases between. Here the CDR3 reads CASSVGPQRSNEQFF. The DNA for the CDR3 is TGTGCCAGCAGCGTAGGCCCCCAGCGGTCCAATGAGCAGTTCTTC.

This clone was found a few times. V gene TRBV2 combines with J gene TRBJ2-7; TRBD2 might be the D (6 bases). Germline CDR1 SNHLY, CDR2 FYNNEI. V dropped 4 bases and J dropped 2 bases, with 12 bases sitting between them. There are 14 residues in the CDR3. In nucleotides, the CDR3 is TGTGCCAGCAGTGTTGGAGGAGGGCCCTACGAGCAGTACTTC. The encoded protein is CASSVGGGPYEQYF.

The CDR3: CASSLWTSGRPSTDTQYF. CDR3 in DNA: TGTGCCAGCAGCCTCTGGACTAGCGGGAGGCCTAGCACAGATACGCAGTATTTT. The chain carries TRBV7-2 and TRBJ2-3; 14 bases line up with TRBD2. V was pared by 5 bases and J by 0 bases, with 7 bases of the junction left unmatched. Germline CDR1 is SGHTA and CDR2 is FQGNSA. The CDR3 consists of 18 residues.

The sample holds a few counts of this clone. This CDR3 is CASSLGRGEAFF. The CDR3 nucleotides read TGTGCCAGCAGTTTAGGGAGGGGTGAAGCTTTCTTT. The chain carries TRBV27 and TRBJ1-1; tentative D call: TRBD1 (5 bases). V was trimmed by 2 bases and J by 7 bases, leaving 8 bases between them. This CDR3 region has 12 residues. Germline CDR1 and CDR2: MNHEY and SMNVEV (reference sequence).

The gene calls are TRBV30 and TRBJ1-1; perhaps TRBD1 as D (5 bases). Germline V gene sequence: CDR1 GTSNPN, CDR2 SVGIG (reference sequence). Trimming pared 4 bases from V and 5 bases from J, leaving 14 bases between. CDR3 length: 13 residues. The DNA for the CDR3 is TGTGCCTGGATGTACCGCCCAGGGACTGAAGCTTTCTTT. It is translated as CAWMYRPGTEAFF.

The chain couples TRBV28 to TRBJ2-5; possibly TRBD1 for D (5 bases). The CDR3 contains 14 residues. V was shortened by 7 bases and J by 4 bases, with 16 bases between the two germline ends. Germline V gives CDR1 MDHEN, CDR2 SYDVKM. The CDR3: CASTLAGNRETQYF. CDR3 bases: TGTGCCAGCACCTTGGCAGGGAATAGAGAGACCCAGTACTTC.

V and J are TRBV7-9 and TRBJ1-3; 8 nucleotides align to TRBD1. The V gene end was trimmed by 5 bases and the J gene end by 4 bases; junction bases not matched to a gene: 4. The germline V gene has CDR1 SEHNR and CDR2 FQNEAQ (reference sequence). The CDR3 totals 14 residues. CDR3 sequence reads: CASSPDREGNTIYF. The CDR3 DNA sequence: TGTGCCAGCAGCCCGGACAGGGAAGGAAACACCATATATTTT.

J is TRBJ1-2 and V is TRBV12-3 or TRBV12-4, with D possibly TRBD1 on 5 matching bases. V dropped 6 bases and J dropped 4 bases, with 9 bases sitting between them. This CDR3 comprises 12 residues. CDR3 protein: CASSQGTYGYTF. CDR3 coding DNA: TGTGCCAGCAGCCAGGGTACCTATGGCTACACCTTC.

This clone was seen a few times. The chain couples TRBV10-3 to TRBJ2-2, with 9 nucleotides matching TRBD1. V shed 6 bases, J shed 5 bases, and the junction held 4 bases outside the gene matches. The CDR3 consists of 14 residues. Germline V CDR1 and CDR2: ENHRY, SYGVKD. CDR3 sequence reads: CAIREQGATGELFF. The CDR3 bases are TGTGCCATCAGAGAACAGGGGGCTACCGGGGAGCTGTTTTTT.

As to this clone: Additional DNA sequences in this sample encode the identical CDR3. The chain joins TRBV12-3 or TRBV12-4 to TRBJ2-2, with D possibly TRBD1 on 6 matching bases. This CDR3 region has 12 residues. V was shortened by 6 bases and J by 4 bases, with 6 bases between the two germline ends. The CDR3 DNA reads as TGTGCCAGCAGCAGGGGCACCGGGGAGCTGTTTTTT. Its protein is CASSRGTGELFF.

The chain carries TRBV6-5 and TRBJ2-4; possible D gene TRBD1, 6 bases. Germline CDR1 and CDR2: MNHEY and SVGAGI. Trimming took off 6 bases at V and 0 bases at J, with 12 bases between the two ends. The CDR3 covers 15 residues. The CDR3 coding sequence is TGTGCCAGCAGGGGGGCCGAGGTAGCCAAAAACATTCAGTACTTC. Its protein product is CASRGAEVAKNIQYF.

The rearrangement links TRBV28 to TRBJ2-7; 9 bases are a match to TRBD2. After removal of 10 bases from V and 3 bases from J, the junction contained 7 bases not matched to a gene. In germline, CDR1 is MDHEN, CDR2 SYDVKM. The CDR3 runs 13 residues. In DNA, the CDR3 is TGTGCCACCAGGGCGGGAGGGCTCTACGAGCAGTACTTC. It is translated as CATRAGGLYEQYF.

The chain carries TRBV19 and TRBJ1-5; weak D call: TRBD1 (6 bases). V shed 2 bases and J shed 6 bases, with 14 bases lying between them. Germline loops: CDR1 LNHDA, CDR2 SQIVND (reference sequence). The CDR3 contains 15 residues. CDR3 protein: CASSIFSGEGQPQHF. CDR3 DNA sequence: TGTGCCAGTAGTATATTTTCAGGGGAGGGTCAGCCCCAGCATTTT.

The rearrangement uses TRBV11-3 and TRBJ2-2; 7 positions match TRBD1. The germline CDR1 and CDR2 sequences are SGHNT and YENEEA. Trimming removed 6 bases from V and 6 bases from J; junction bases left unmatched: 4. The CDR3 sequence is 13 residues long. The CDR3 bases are TGTGCCAGCAGACCCGGACAGGCCGGGGAGCTGTTTTTT. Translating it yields CASRPGQAGELFF.

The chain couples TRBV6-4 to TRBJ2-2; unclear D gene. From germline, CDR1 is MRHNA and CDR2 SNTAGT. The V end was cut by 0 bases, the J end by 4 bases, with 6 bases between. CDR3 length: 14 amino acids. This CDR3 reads CASSDSHTTGELFF. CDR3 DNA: TGTGCCAGCAGTGACTCACACACCACCGGGGAGCTGTTTTTT.

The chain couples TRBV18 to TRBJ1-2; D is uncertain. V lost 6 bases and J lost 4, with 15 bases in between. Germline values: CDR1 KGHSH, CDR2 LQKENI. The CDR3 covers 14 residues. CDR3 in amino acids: CASSRGPETYGYTF. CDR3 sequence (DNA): TGTGCCAGCTCGCGGGGTCCTGAGACCTATGGCTACACCTTC.

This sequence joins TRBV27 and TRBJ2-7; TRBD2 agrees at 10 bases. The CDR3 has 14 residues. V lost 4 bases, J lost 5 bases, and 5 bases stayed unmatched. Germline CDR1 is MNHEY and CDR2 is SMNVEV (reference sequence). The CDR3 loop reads CASSSLAGANEQYF. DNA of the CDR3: TGTGCCAGCAGTTCGCTAGCGGGAGCCAACGAGCAGTACTTC.

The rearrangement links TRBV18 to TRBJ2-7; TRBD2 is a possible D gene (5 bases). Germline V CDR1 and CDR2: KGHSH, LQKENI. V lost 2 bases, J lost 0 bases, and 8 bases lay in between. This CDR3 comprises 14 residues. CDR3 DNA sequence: TGTGCCAGCTCACCAATAGAGGGCTCCTACGAGCAGTACTTC. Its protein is CASSPIEGSYEQYF.

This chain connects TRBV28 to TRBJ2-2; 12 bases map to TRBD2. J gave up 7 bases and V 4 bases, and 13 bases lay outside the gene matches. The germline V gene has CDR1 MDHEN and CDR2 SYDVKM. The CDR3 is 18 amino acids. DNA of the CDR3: TGTGCCAGCAGTTCCCTGACTAGCGGGGGCCCTAAGGTCGGGGAGCTGTTTTTT. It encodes CASSSLTSGGPKVGELFF.

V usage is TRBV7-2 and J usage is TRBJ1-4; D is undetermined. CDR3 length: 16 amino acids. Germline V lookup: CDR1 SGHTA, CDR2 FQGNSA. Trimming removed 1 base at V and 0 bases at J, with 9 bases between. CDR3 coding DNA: TGTGCCAGCAGCTTAGACAGATCAGCAACTAATGAAAAACTGTTTTTT. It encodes CASSLDRSATNEKLFF.